The rows below give T cell receptor beta chains drawn from one sample of a study of OX40 agonist ivuxolimab in advanced cancers. Measured with immunoSEQ multiplex PCR; TCRdb has only the in-frame clones, and not every one. The sample shows approximately 60,000 clones, under 85% of them seen only once. Material: CD4+ or CD8+ T cells sorted from blood, obtained in a trial of the OX40 agonist ivuxolimab. Source of these receptors: an adult with an advanced solid tumor such as melanoma, head and neck, liver or kidney cancer. Both conserved end residues are part of each CDR3. D genes are given only for firm matches. The size field is filled for only some rows; it gives once, few, many or a size class.

J gene	D gene	clone size	V gene	CDR3 protein	CDR3 DNA
TRBJ1-4	NA	NA	TRBV5-1	CASALGPVEEKLFF	TGCGCCAGCGCCCTGGGGCCCGTGGAGGAAAAACTGTTTTTT
TRBJ2-4	NA	NA	TRBV5-1	CASSLAPWEGSKNIQYF	TGCGCCAGCAGCTTGGCCCCTTGGGAAGGGTCCAAAAACATTCAGTACTTC
TRBJ1-2	NA	few	TRBV12-5	CASGFENYGYTF	TGTGCTAGTGGTTTCGAGAACTATGGCTACACCTTC
TRBJ1-1	NA	once	TRBV27	CASSIPGTTEAFF	TGTGCCAGCAGTATCCCAGGGACCACTGAAGCCTTCTTT
TRBJ1-5	TRBD1	NA	TRBV19	CASREGTGVNQPQHF	TGTGCCAGTAGGGAGGGGACAGGGGTCAATCAGCCCCAGCATTTT
TRBJ2-2	NA	NA	TRBV6-6	CASCQGPSNTGELFF	TGTGCCAGCTGCCAGGGCCCCTCGAACACCGGGGAGCTGTTTTTT
TRBJ1-2	TRBD1	NA	TRBV28	CASRRDSRYGYTF	TGTGCCAGCAGAAGGGACAGCCGCTATGGCTACACCTTC
TRBJ1-4	NA	few	TRBV19	CASSITGPSTNEKLFF	TGTGCCAGTAGTATAACGGGACCTTCAACTAATGAAAAACTGTTTTTT
TRBJ2-3	TRBD2	NA	TRBV5-4	CASSAGLGTDTQYF	TGTGCCAGCAGCGCCGGACTAGGCACAGATACGCAGTATTTT
TRBJ1-2	NA	NA	TRBV19	CASKDSNYGYTF	TGTGCCAGTAAAGACAGTAACTATGGCTACACCTTC
TRBJ2-1	NA	few	TRBV5-8	CASSFTVYNEQFF	TGTGCCAGCAGCTTCACCGTCTACAATGAGCAGTTCTTC
TRBJ2-3	NA	NA	TRBV5-4	CASSLPSGRSTDTQYF	TGTGCCAGCAGCCTACCTTCGGGGCGCAGCACAGATACGCAGTATTTT
TRBJ2-5	TRBD1	NA	TRBV4-3	CASSQGWDREGTQYF	TGCGCCAGCAGCCAAGGGTGGGACAGGGAAGGGACCCAGTACTTC
TRBJ2-4	NA	NA	TRBV5-6	CASSLARRGPEYIQYF	TGTGCCAGCAGCTTGGCCCGGCGCGGCCCGGAGTACATTCAGTACTTC
TRBJ2-1	TRBD2	few	TRBV7-3	CASSLGTSSYNEQFF	TGTGCCAGCAGCTTAGGGACTAGCTCCTACAATGAGCAGTTCTTC
TRBJ2-7	NA	NA	TRBV18	CASSPGGTPYEQYF	TGTGCCAGCTCACCCGGGGGGACACCCTACGAGCAGTACTTC
TRBJ2-4	TRBD2	NA	TRBV7-8	CASSPPLREGPNIQYF	TGTGCCAGCAGCCCCCCACTCCGGGAGGGCCCCAACATTCAGTACTTC
TRBJ1-3	NA	NA	TRBV18	CASSEYSGNTIYF	TGTGCCAGCTCCGAGTATTCAGGAAACACCATATATTTT
TRBJ2-2	NA	NA	TRBV19	CASKGGANTGELFF	TGTGCCAGTAAGGGTGGGGCTAACACCGGGGAGCTGTTTTTT
TRBJ2-3	NA	NA	TRBV2	CASIQGSTDTQYF	TGTGCCAGCATTCAGGGGAGCACAGATACGCAGTATTTT
TRBJ2-1	TRBD2	NA	TRBV27	CASTRISSGYVEQFF	TGTGCCAGCACCCGGATTAGTAGCGGGTATGTTGAGCAGTTCTTC
TRBJ1-2	NA	many	TRBV28	CASSLGSWGYTF	TGTGCCAGCAGTTTAGGGTCATGGGGCTACACCTTC
TRBJ2-1	TRBD1	NA	TRBV9	CASSAGQAAGWTFF	TGTGCCAGCAGTGCGGGACAGGCGGCCGGGTGGACCTTCTTC
TRBJ1-1	TRBD1	NA	TRBV12-5	CASGLVPATGVDTEAFF	TGTGCTAGTGGTTTGGTCCCCGCCACAGGGGTTGACACTGAAGCTTTCTTT
TRBJ2-1	NA	few	TRBV7-7	CASSPGSSLTYNEQFF	TGTGCCAGCAGCCCCGGGAGCAGCCTTACCTACAATGAGCAGTTCTTC
TRBJ2-3	TRBD1	few	TRBV15	CATSRESPGQSPDTQYF	TGTGCCACCAGCAGAGAATCGCCGGGACAGTCACCAGATACGCAGTATTTT
TRBJ1-4	NA	NA	TRBV9	CASSALGRANEKLFF	TGTGCCAGCAGCGCCCTGGGGAGGGCTAACGAAAAACTGTTTTTT
TRBJ1-1	NA	NA	TRBV18	CASSPQKGIYTEAFF	TGTGCCAGCTCACCACAGAAGGGTATTTACACTGAAGCTTTCTTT
TRBJ1-1	NA	NA	TRBV7-2	CASSFRTGEAFF	TGTGCCAGCAGCTTCAGGACGGGTGAAGCTTTCTTT
TRBJ1-6	NA	NA	TRBV27	CASSFQSALSPLHF	TGTGCCAGCAGTTTTCAGTCCGCCCTTTCACCCCTCCACTTT
TRBJ2-1	TRBD2	NA	TRBV5-1	CASSSTSGRRNEQFF	TGCGCCAGCAGCTCTACTAGCGGTCGCCGCAATGAGCAGTTCTTC
TRBJ1-1	NA	NA	TRBV2	CASSEQGQTEAFF	TGTGCCAGCAGTGAACAGGGACAAACTGAAGCTTTCTTT
TRBJ2-1	TRBD1	NA	TRBV5-1	CASQPGQGISNEQFF	TGCGCCAGCCAGCCGGGACAGGGGATCTCCAATGAGCAGTTCTTC
TRBJ1-1	TRBD1	once	TRBV19	CASSIRGPNTEAFF	TGTGCCAGTAGTATCAGGGGGCCGAACACTGAAGCTTTCTTT
TRBJ1-4	TRBD1	NA	TRBV19	CASSARFTGGTTNEKLFF	TGTGCCAGTAGTGCACGTTTCACAGGGGGCACAACTAATGAAAAACTGTTTTTT
TRBJ1-6	NA	NA	TRBV6-6	CASSYSNSSPLHF	TGTGCCAGCAGTTACTCGAACAGTTCACCCCTCCACTTT
TRBJ1-5	NA	NA	TRBV12-5	CASAPGSARPQHF	TGTGCTAGTGCCCCCGGAAGTGCTCGGCCCCAGCATTTT
TRBJ1-1	NA	NA	TRBV14	CASSQEMNTEAFF	TGTGCCAGCAGCCAGGAGATGAACACTGAAGCTTTCTTT
TRBJ2-2	NA	NA	TRBV29-1	CSVDKAGNTGELFF	TGCAGCGTTGACAAGGCAGGGAACACCGGGGAGCTGTTTTTT
TRBJ2-2	NA	NA	TRBV9	CASSGGLQGTGELFF	TGTGCCAGCAGCGGGGGACTTCAGGGCACCGGGGAGCTGTTTTTT